The 21 T cell receptor beta chains reported below all come from one sample, sequenced in a study of CD8 T cells in Susac syndrome. An input of roughly 0.45 to 1 ug of RNA was subjected to reverse transcription using random hexamers. TCRdb fed the immunoSEQ multiplex PCR reads into MiXCR, producing one record per CDR3 protein. The top ten hold 0.065% to 0.1% of the sample, which has 160,000 or so distinct CDR3 sequences, 92% seen once. The sample was CD4+ T cells from PBMCs. Receptor source: a human donor in good health.

The V and J genes are TRBV5-8 and TRBJ1-5; 9 nucleotides align to TRBD1. J lost 4 bases, V lost 1 base, and 3 bases had no gene match. Germline CDR1 is SGHTS and CDR2 is YDEGEE. This CDR3 contains 15 residues. CDR3 sequence reads: CASSLLGTGNQPQHF. Written as DNA, the CDR3 is TGTGCCAGCAGCTTGTTGGGGACAGGGAATCAGCCCCAGCATTTT.

The CDR3: CASRPSGRVWEQFF. The CDR3 DNA reads TGTGCCAGCAGACCTAGCGGGAGGGTCTGGGAGCAGTTCTTC. The gene calls are TRBV27 and TRBJ2-1; 12 nucleotides line up with TRBD2. Germline CDR1 and CDR2: MNHEY and SMNVEV (reference sequence). This CDR3 comprises 14 residues. After removal of 6 bases from V and 10 bases from J, the junction contained 7 bases not matched to a gene.

This clonotype was found once. J is TRBJ1-1 and V is TRBV6-6, with D possibly matching TRBD1 (5 bases). Trimming took off 3 bases at V and 3 bases at J, with 17 bases between the two ends. CDR3 length equals 16 residues. From germline, CDR1 is MNHNY and CDR2 SVGAGI (reference sequence). This CDR3 reads CASSYLQGRKDTEAFF. The CDR3 bases are TGTGCCAGCAGTTATCTCCAGGGAAGGAAAGACACTGAAGCTTTCTTT.

The J gene is TRBJ1-1, the V gene TRBV7-3; 7 nucleotides align to TRBD1. After removal of 5 bases from V and 1 base from J, the junction contained 4 bases not matched to a gene. The CDR3 sequence is 14 residues long. CDR1 is SGHTA and CDR2 is FQGTGA in the germline V gene. This CDR3 reads CASSEGAGNTEAFF. For the CDR3, the DNA is TGTGCCAGCAGCGAGGGGGCCGGGAACACTGAAGCTTTCTTT.

In its sample, this clonotype was seen once. The rearrangement uses TRBV6-5 and TRBJ1-6; TRBD1 might be the D (5 bases). Germline V gene sequence: CDR1 MNHEY, CDR2 SVGAGI. This CDR3 is built from 14 residues. Trimming removed 5 bases at V and 7 bases at J, with 12 bases between. Here the CDR3 DNA reads TGTGCCAGCAGTCCCGGGACTCAAAATTCACCCCTCCACTTT. Translating gives CASSPGTQNSPLHF.

This clonotype was seen a handful of times. The chain is built from TRBV7-2 and TRBJ2-3; D unresolved. Germline CDR1 SGHTA, CDR2 FQGNSA. The CDR3 totals 13 residues. The V end was cut by 5 bases, the J end by 6 bases, with 12 bases between. The CDR3 sequence: CASSTWAADTQYF. CDR3 DNA sequence: TGTGCCAGCAGCACATGGGCGGCCGATACGCAGTATTTT.

The gene calls are TRBV6-1 and TRBJ1-1; possible D gene TRBD1, 5 bases. Trimming stripped 8 bases from V and 5 bases from J, with 12 bases between. CDR3 size: 12 residues. The germline V gene encodes CDR1 MNHNS and CDR2 SASEGT. CDR3 loop: CASRAGDTEAFF. DNA of the CDR3: TGTGCCAGCCGGGCGGGGGATACTGAAGCTTTCTTT.

The rearrangement uses TRBV11-2 and TRBJ2-3; 9 bases map to TRBD1. V dropped 5 bases and J dropped 6; count of bases not matched to a gene: 9. CDR1 SGHAT and CDR2 FQNNGV come from the germline V gene. The CDR3 runs to 15 residues. Written as DNA, the CDR3 is TGTGCCAGCAGCCCGGGGACAGGGCGAGTGGATACGCAGTATTTT. Translated: CASSPGTGRVDTQYF.

The chain carries TRBV7-2 and TRBJ1-2; the D is unclear. This CDR3 is 14 amino acids long. V was trimmed by 4 bases and J by 8 bases, leaving 17 bases between them. Germline lookup yields CDR1 SGHTA and CDR2 FQGNSA. CDR3 in amino acids: CASSSPGRPWGYTF. The CDR3 bases are TGTGCCAGCAGCTCCCCGGGAAGGCCGTGGGGCTACACCTTC.

V usage is TRBV6-1 and J usage is TRBJ1-5; unclear D gene. CDR3 length equals 12 residues. V dropped 6 bases and J dropped 3 bases, with 6 bases sitting between them. Looked up from germline, CDR1 is MNHNS and CDR2 is SASEGT. In nucleotides, the CDR3 is TGTGCCAGCAGAAAGAACAATCAGCCCCAGCATTTT. Its translation is CASRKNNQPQHF.

The chain links TRBV20-1 to TRBJ2-3; the D is unclear. Germline V CDR1 and CDR2: DFQATT, SNEGSKA (reference sequence). The CDR3 is made up of 13 amino acids. Trimming removed 1 base from V and 2 bases from J, with 7 bases in between. Here the CDR3 reads CSARGVATDTQYF. CDR3 coding DNA: TGCAGTGCTAGAGGCGTGGCCACAGATACGCAGTATTTT.

The V and J genes are TRBV27 and TRBJ2-7, with D perhaps matching TRBD1 (6 bases). CDR3 length equals 14 residues. Germline lookup yields CDR1 MNHEY and CDR2 SMNVEV (reference sequence). Trimming left V 6 bases short and J 0 bases short, with 12 bases between. CDR3 nucleotides: TGTGCCAGCAGCTACAGGGACCTCTCCTACGAGCAGTACTTC. Its protein product is CASSYRDLSYEQYF.

This chain uses TRBV29-1 with TRBJ2-3, with 9 nucleotides matching TRBD1. Per germline, CDR1 SQVTM and CDR2 ANQGSEA. The CDR3 extends over 13 amino acids. V lost 7 bases to trimming and J lost 3 bases; unmatched junction nucleotides: 5. CDR3 sequence (DNA): TGCAGCGATTCGACAGGGGGAACAGATACGCAGTATTTT. It translates to CSDSTGGTDTQYF.

This chain connects TRBV20-1 to TRBJ2-7; D unclear. Germline loops: CDR1 DFQATT, CDR2 SNEGSKA (reference sequence). The germline V and J ends were trimmed by 6 bases and 5 bases, with 11 bases remaining between them. The CDR3 is 11 amino acids. The CDR3 nucleotides are TGCAGTGCAATGGCAGGTGACGAGCAGTACTTC. This sequence encodes CSAMAGDEQYF.

J is TRBJ1-2 and V is TRBV10-3; no firm D call. The germline CDR1 and CDR2 sequences are ENHRY and SYGVKD. The CDR3 loop spans 16 amino acids. V lost 0 bases and J 4 bases, leaving 15 bases between the germline ends. The CDR3 sequence is CAISESGQDPGYGYTF. CDR3 in DNA: TGTGCCATCAGTGAGTCCGGTCAGGACCCGGGCTATGGCTACACCTTC.

The chain couples TRBV3-1 to TRBJ2-1; weak D call: TRBD1 (6 bases). The germline CDR1 and CDR2 sequences are LGHDT and YNNKEL (reference sequence). V lost 0 bases and J lost 6, with 9 bases in between. The CDR3 contains 14 residues. The CDR3 spells CASSQDSGVNEQFF. The CDR3 DNA reads TGTGCCAGCAGCCAAGACTCAGGGGTCAATGAGCAGTTCTTC.

V usage is TRBV29-1 and J usage is TRBJ1-5; TRBD1 matches 9 bases. This CDR3 comprises 12 residues. The ends lost 4 bases at V and 8 bases at J; junction bases unmatched: 3. Germline CDR1 is SQVTM and CDR2 is ANQGSEA. CDR3 loop: CSVVRTGEPQHF. For the CDR3, the DNA is TGCAGCGTTGTGCGGACAGGGGAGCCCCAGCATTTT. Looking up the rest from reference TRBV29-1 and TRBJ1-5 gives the full variable domain: SAVISQKPSRDICQRGTSLTIQCQVDSQVTMMFWYRQQPGQSLTLIATANQGSEATYESGFVIDKFPISRPNLTFSTLTVSNMSPEDSSIYLCSVVRTGEPQHFGDGTRLSIL.

This clonotype was recorded only once. The genes are TRBV27 and TRBJ2-7; D uncertain. V was clipped by 5 bases and J by 2 bases, with 13 bases between them. The germline CDR1 and CDR2 sequences are MNHEY and SMNVEV (reference sequence). CDR3 length: 14 residues. DNA for the CDR3: TGTGCCAGCAGTCAGAGGTCTCGTCCCTACGAGCAGTACTTC. It encodes CASSQRSRPYEQYF.

This clonotype came up once. The chain links TRBV18 to TRBJ2-4; D perhaps matches TRBD1 (5 bases). This CDR3 has 14 amino acids. V lost 3 bases, J lost 6 bases, and 12 bases lay in between. Germline CDR1 KGHSH, CDR2 LQKENI. CDR3 in DNA: TGTGCCAGCTCACCGACCGGACAAGGAAACATTCAGTACTTC. Its translation: CASSPTGQGNIQYF.

The chain uses TRBV6-6 and TRBJ1-4, with 7 positions matching TRBD1. V shed 6 bases and J 5 bases; nucleotides not matched to a gene: 3. This CDR3 region has 13 residues. Germline V gives CDR1 MNHNY, CDR2 SVGAGI (reference sequence). The CDR3 DNA follows: TGTGCCAGCAGACCGGGACAGAATGAAAAACTGTTTTTT. Translating it yields CASRPGQNEKLFF.

The V and J genes are TRBV4-3 and TRBJ2-3, with 11 bases matching TRBD2. Germline-derived CDR1 and CDR2 are LGHNA and YSLEER. Trimming cost V 3 bases and J 4 bases; bases outside gene matches: 9. There are 17 residues in the CDR3. The DNA of the CDR3 is TGCGCCAGCAGCCAGAATAGCGGGGGGGCCGCCCCAGATACGCAGTATTTT. It translates to CASSQNSGGAAPDTQYF.